The 6 T cell receptor beta chains below were found in one sample sequenced in a study of blood T cells in healthy people across ages (dated by TCRdb to 2013 to 2016). The library was prepared using 5' RACE. Sequencing instrument: Illumina HiSeq 2500. A second PCR of roughly 6 to 11 cycles was run with a J-beta primer mix and a sample-barcoded 5' primer. The public sequencing data were trimmed at Q25 with fastp and processed into clonotypes with MiXCR by TCRdb, which kept only in-frame beta chains. Every CDR3 protein is listed once, alongside the most common genes and DNA of its rows. Here the sample has fewer than 900,000 distinct CDR3 sequences; roughly 35% occur a single time. 10% to 15% of the sample is held by the ten biggest clonotypes. Sequencing input: blood. The receptors here all came from a man younger than 35 in good health.

This clonotype appeared a few times. CDR3 residues: CASRSDNWGYNEQFF. CDR3 nucleotides: TGTGCCAGCAGATCCGACAATTGGGGGTACAATGAGCAGTTCTTC. The chain is built from TRBV7-9 and TRBJ2-1; possibly TRBD1 or TRBD2 for D (5 bases each). CDR1 and CDR2 from the germline V gene are SEHNR and FQNEAQ (reference sequence). CDR3 length: 15 amino acids. The V and J ends lost 6 bases and 4 bases respectively, with 16 bases between them.

V is TRBV4-3 and J is TRBJ2-5; a possible D gene is TRBD1 (6 bases). The V end lost 1 base, the J end lost 5 bases, and 11 bases lay between the germline ends. The CDR3 runs to 14 residues. The germline CDR1 and CDR2 sequences are LGHNA and YSLEER. CDR3 nucleotide sequence: TGCGCCAGCAGCCAAGTTGACAGGCCTGAGACCCAGTACTTC. Translated: CASSQVDRPETQYF.

The chain combines TRBV7-2 with TRBJ1-5; 9 positions match TRBD1. Trimming at V came to 5 bases and at J to 7 bases, leaving 6 bases not matched to a gene. This CDR3 comprises 14 residues. The germline gives CDR1 SGHTA, CDR2 FQGNSA. The CDR3 DNA follows: TGTGCCAGCAGCGTCCCGGGACAGGGCCAGCCCCAGCATTTT. It translates to CASSVPGQGQPQHF.

The chain has TRBV14 and TRBJ1-2; TRBD1 matches at 9 bases. CDR1 is SGHDN, CDR2 FVKESK, per germline. The ends lost 6 bases at V and 2 bases at J; junction bases unmatched: 7. The CDR3 runs 15 residues. The CDR3 nucleotides read TGTGCCAGCAGTCCTCTCGGACAGGGGAACTATGGCTACACCTTC. Translation gives CASSPLGQGNYGYTF.

This clonotype was seen more than once but under ten times. The V and J genes are TRBV20-1 and TRBJ2-1, with TRBD1 matching over 7 bases. The CDR3 is made up of 13 amino acids. Germline V gives CDR1 DFQATT, CDR2 SNEGSKA (reference sequence). V shed 6 bases and J 8 bases; nucleotides not matched to a gene: 10. As DNA, the CDR3 is TGCAGTGCCGAGAAGGGGGCGGGCGATGAGCAGTTCTTC. This encodes CSAEKGAGDEQFF.

The V gene is TRBV16, the J gene TRBJ2-1; a weak D match, TRBD2 (6 bases). The CDR3 has 13 amino acids. Deletions cut 7 bases from V and 7 bases from J, with 14 bases between. From germline, CDR1 is KGHSY and CDR2 FQNENV. DNA for the CDR3: TGTGCCAGCACCCCCCGGGGGAGAAATGAGCAGTTCTTC. Protein: CASTPRGRNEQFF.